This T cell receptor (beta chain) was documented in a study of T cell repertoires in cytomegalovirus infection (dated by TCRdb to between 2017 and 2020). Regarding the complete study: Donor HLA type was relevant to the analysis, as public TCR beta signatures indicated carriage of CMV infection together with the matching HLA type. Overall results and qualifications from the work: Carriers of CMV infection plus the relevant HLA type were discriminated by the cumulative frequency of public TCR beta family members in the study cohort and in an independent roughly 400-donor cohort. The ex vivo response was dominated by HLA-C-restricted CMV-specific TCR beta clonotypes, which also provided the single most frequent clonotype in two of eight donors.

This clonotype was counted many times. The clone's antigen remains unknown. Per-base quality was not reported, and no clone a single base away is much larger than it. Sequenced using an Illumina HiSeq 1500. TCRdb itself trimmed the public reads at Q25 with fastp, ran MiXCR and retained productive beta chains. Rows are unified per CDR3 protein, each entry keeping the most common DNA and genes. This sample lists around 440,000 distinct CDR3 sequences; 11% were detected once. Clones ranked in the top ten supply 10% to 13% of the sample. Relative to germline, V is missing 7 bases and J is missing 3 bases, with 7 bases of the junction outside any gene match. Counted from cysteine to phenylalanine, this CDR3 has 15 amino acids. Left in the record is the CDR3 DNA by itself, 45 bases read in frame from the first base.

The V and J segments used are TRBV23-1 and TRBJ2-1; 9 bases in between match TRBD2. TRBV23-1 is reported as an ORF; its role is uncertain. This sequence was found in a human donor in good health (CMV status not recorded). Some clones in this sample may be carry-over from other donors' samples. What was sequenced was PBMCs. The CDR3 region reads CASTLRGGLYNEQFF. The DNA sequence reads TGCGCCAGCACTCTGCGGGGGGGCCTCTACAATGAGCAGTTCTTC.